This TCR beta chain appears in the sequencing data of a study of blood T cell repertoires in COVID-19. Study-wide context: Specimens from acute and convalescent COVID-19 originated in the United States, Italy and Spain. From T cells, B-cell-depleted T cells, or PBMCs came the material, which was cDNA or gDNA.

In the source study's methods: Researchers report that nucleated cell counts were estimated from reference gene primer amplification. Method: immunoSEQ multiplex PCR; TCRdb's copy keeps in-frame clones and lacks some. V and J calls and clone size follow that table, whereas D and trimming were derived from the DNA. The sample shows over 150,000 clones, approximately 94% of them seen only once. Patients in Seattle were enrolled during active infection, then followed longitudinally. This CDR3 region has 13 residues. Germline V gives CDR1 SGHDT, CDR2 YYEEEE. Trimming cost V 2 bases and J 2 bases; bases outside gene matches: 1.

The sample consisted of peripheral blood. The rearrangement links TRBV5-6 to TRBJ2-7; 7 bases fit TRBD1. The source of this sequence is a man in his thirties or forties with COVID-19, enrolled during active disease. CDR3 in DNA: TGTGCCAGCAGCTTCGGGACAGCCTACGAGCAGTACTTC. Amino acid sequence: CASSFGTAYEQYF.